These 22 T cell receptor beta chains were all obtained from the same sample, sequenced in a study of CD8 T cells in Susac syndrome (dated by TCRdb to about 2019). The protocol used for the library was the immunoSEQ multiplex PCR assay. RNA was extracted using the RNeasy kit, and about 0.5 to 1 ug of the RNA was reverse transcribed with random hexamers. TCRdb ran its own pipeline on the public reads, namely fastp trimming at Q25 and MiXCR clone calling, and kept in-frame beta chains. A single entry per CDR3 protein holds the most common genes and DNA from its merged rows. Recorded for this sample are 160,000 or so distinct CDR3 sequences; about 93% of them occurred a single time. Approximately 0.14% of the sample is held by the ten biggest clonotypes. The sample comprised CD4+ T cells from PBMCs. These receptors all come from a human donor in good health.

This clonotype was seen a single time. This sequence joins TRBV19 and TRBJ2-6; no firm D call. The CDR3 sequence is 17 residues long. Trimming shortened V by 7 bases and J by 4 bases, and 20 bases separated the two germline ends. The germline gives CDR1 LNHDA, CDR2 SQIVND (reference sequence). The DNA of the CDR3 is TGTGCCAGTAAACGTCGCGGCCAGTCCGTCGGGGCCAACGTCCTGACTTTC. Encoded protein: CASKRRGQSVGANVLTF.

This clonotype was counted a single time. This chain uses TRBV5-1 with TRBJ2-5; 11 bases fit TRBD1. V was pared by 2 bases and J by 5 bases, with 5 bases of the junction left unmatched. Germline V gives CDR1 SGHRS, CDR2 YFSETQ. This CDR3 is built from 15 residues. The chain's CDR3 is CASSFGQGATETQYF. CDR3 in DNA: TGCGCCAGCAGCTTCGGACAGGGGGCCACGGAGACCCAGTACTTC.

The chain recombines TRBV5-4 with TRBJ2-7, with 8 bases fitting TRBD1. The CDR3 is made up of 15 amino acids. Trimming at V came to 3 bases and at J to 1 base, leaving 6 bases not matched to a gene. In germline, CDR1 is SGHNT, CDR2 YYREEE (reference sequence). The CDR3 reads CASSWDRSKSYEQYF. In DNA form, the CDR3 reads TGTGCCAGCAGCTGGGACAGGAGCAAATCCTACGAGCAGTACTTC. The full variable domain, with the rest looked up from reference TRBV5-4 and TRBJ2-7, is ETGVTQSPTHLIKTRGQQVTLRCSSQSGHNTVSWYQQALGQGPQFIFQYYREEENGRGNFPPRFSGLQFPNYSSELNVNALELDDSALYLCASSWDRSKSYEQYFGPGTRLTVT.

This chain connects TRBV7-8 to TRBJ2-5, with a weak D call TRBD1 (6 bases). The V gene's germline CDR1 is SGHVS and CDR2 FQNEAQ. The CDR3 totals 12 residues. Trimming took 4 bases from V and 13 from J, leaving 16 bases between them. In DNA, the CDR3 is TGTGCCAGCAGCTCCACGGACAGCTCCTCGTACTTC. Translation: CASSSTDSSSYF.

The rearrangement uses TRBV20-1 and TRBJ1-2, with a weak D call TRBD1 (6 bases). The CDR3 sequence is 11 residues long. Per the germline V gene, CDR1 is DFQATT and CDR2 is SNEGSKA (reference sequence). Trimming left V 6 bases short and J 8 bases short, with 13 bases between. The CDR3, as DNA: TGCAGTGCATACAGGGATCTCGGCTACACCTTC. As protein: CSAYRDLGYTF.

This chain uses TRBV19 with TRBJ2-2; D might be TRBD1 (5 bases). This CDR3 is 14 amino acids long. V gave up 5 bases and J gave up 5 bases, with 12 bases separating them. Germline values: CDR1 LNHDA, CDR2 SQIVND (reference sequence). The CDR3 DNA is TGTGCCAGTAGTCCGACGCAGGGAACCGGGGAGCTGTTTTTT. Residues: CASSPTQGTGELFF.

The chain carries TRBV20-1 and TRBJ2-3; D uncertain. CDR3 length: 15 residues. The germline V and J ends were trimmed by 2 bases and 2 bases, with 14 bases remaining between them. The germline CDR1 and CDR2 sequences are DFQATT and SNEGSKA (reference sequence). CDR3 nucleotides: TGCAGTGCTAGAAAACCGGGCCGCACCACAGATACGCAGTATTTT. It is translated as CSARKPGRTTDTQYF.

The chain has TRBV7-2 and TRBJ2-1; the match to TRBD2 covers 9 bases. The CDR3 totals 13 residues. With V trimmed by 9 bases and J by 5 bases, 5 bases remained unmatched. The germline CDR1 and CDR2 sequences are SGHTA and FQGNSA. This chain's CDR3 is CASSGGQDNEQFF. The CDR3 DNA reads as TGTGCCAGTAGCGGGGGCCAAGACAATGAGCAGTTCTTC. The full variable domain, completed using reference TRBV7-2 and TRBJ2-1, is GAGVSQSPSNKVTEKGKDVELRCDPISGHTALYWYRQSLGQGLEFLIYFQGNSAPDKSGLPSDRFSAERTGGSVSTLTIQRTQQEDSAVYLCASSGGQDNEQFFGPGTRLTVL.

This clonotype showed up just once. V usage is TRBV2 and J usage is TRBJ1-1; D is uncertain. Germline-derived CDR1 and CDR2 are SNHLY and FYNNEI. V was clipped by 7 bases and J by 1 base, with 7 bases between them. The CDR3 is 12 residues long. The CDR3 protein is CASTLANTEAFF. The CDR3 DNA sequence: TGTGCCAGCACCTTAGCGAACACTGAAGCTTTCTTT.

The chain combines TRBV3-1 with TRBJ1-4, with D possibly matching TRBD1 (6 bases). The CDR3 contains 13 residues. Germline assignment: CDR1 LGHDT and CDR2 YNNKEL (reference sequence). Trimming shortened V by 4 bases and J by 7 bases, and 10 bases separated the two germline ends. This CDR3 is CASSRVGGEKLFF. CDR3 DNA sequence: TGTGCCAGCAGCCGTGTAGGGGGTGAAAAACTGTTTTTT. The full variable domain, completed using reference TRBV3-1 and TRBJ1-4, is DTAVSQTPKYLVTQMGNDKSIKCEQNLGHDTMYWYKQDSKKFLKIMFSYNNKELIINETVPNRFSPKSPDKAHLNLHINSLELGDSAVYFCASSRVGGEKLFFGSGTQLSVL.

V usage is TRBV30 and J usage is TRBJ2-1; D not certain. CDR1 and CDR2 (germline): GTSNPN, SVGIG (reference sequence). Trimming stripped 0 bases from V and 10 bases from J, with 10 bases between. This CDR3 contains 12 residues. The DNA of the CDR3 is TGTGCCTGGAGTGTAGGGCAGACCGAGCAGTTCTTC. It translates to CAWSVGQTEQFF.

The rearrangement joins TRBV4-1 to TRBJ2-7; tentative D call: TRBD1 (6 bases). Per the germline V gene, CDR1 is MGHRA and CDR2 is YSYEKL. This CDR3 spans 15 amino acids. Trimming removed 5 bases at V and 5 bases at J, with 19 bases between. The CDR3 here is CASSYLTGGRDEQYF. CDR3 nucleotides: TGCGCCAGCAGCTACCTGACAGGAGGCAGGGACGAGCAGTACTTC.

The chain uses TRBV6-6 and TRBJ1-5; 8 bases map to TRBD1. V was pared by 5 bases and J by 7 bases, with 7 bases of the junction left unmatched. Germline loops: CDR1 MNHNY, CDR2 SVGAGI (reference sequence). This CDR3 contains 14 residues. For the CDR3, the DNA is TGTGCCAGCAGTGTCAGGGGGCGCGGACAGCCCCAGCATTTT. This encodes CASSVRGRGQPQHF.

This chain links TRBV11-2 with TRBJ2-2; D ambiguous. CDR1 and CDR2 (germline): SGHAT, FQNNGV. The ends were cut back, 5 bases at V and 5 bases at J, with 15 bases in the middle. This CDR3 spans 15 amino acids. DNA for the CDR3: TGTGCCAGCAGCATTTTCTCCCCTGGTACCGGGGAGCTGTTTTTT. This translates into CASSIFSPGTGELFF.

The chain recombines TRBV5-1 with TRBJ1-6, with D possibly TRBD1 on 5 matching bases. The CDR3 is 15 amino acids. The V and J ends lost 2 bases and 13 bases respectively, with 19 bases between them. CDR1 is SGHRS, CDR2 YFSETQ, per germline. The CDR3 DNA is TGCGCCAGCAGCTTTGCCGGGACCGAGTCTTCGCCCCTCCACTTT. Translation gives CASSFAGTESSPLHF.

The chain combines TRBV6-1 with TRBJ1-4; TRBD1 matches at 8 bases. The CDR3 extends over 18 amino acids. After removal of 5 bases from V and 4 bases from J, the junction contained 15 bases not matched to a gene. Germline V gene data show CDR1 as MNHNS and CDR2 as SASEGT. CDR3 nucleotide sequence: TGTGCCAGCAGTCCGAACATACCACAGACAGGGGATAATGAAAAACTGTTTTTT. Translated, it gives CASSPNIPQTGDNEKLFF.

The chain couples TRBV29-1 to TRBJ2-7; no firm D call. Germline-derived CDR1 and CDR2 are SQVTM and ANQGSEA. V was trimmed by 4 bases and J by 2 bases, leaving 15 bases between them. This CDR3 is built from 14 residues. CDR3 sequence reads: CSVVERVSTYEQYF. The CDR3 nucleotides are TGCAGCGTTGTCGAAAGAGTTAGCACCTACGAGCAGTACTTC.

This clonotype was seen a single time. The chain employs TRBV7-9 and TRBJ1-1; D gene uncertain. With 3 bases removed from V and 5 bases from J, the gap between germline ends came to 10 bases. This CDR3 comprises 13 residues. CDR1 SEHNR and CDR2 FQNEAQ come from the germline V gene (reference sequence). This CDR3 reads CASSFDLTTEAFF. In DNA, the CDR3 is TGTGCCAGCAGCTTCGATCTGACTACTGAAGCTTTCTTT. Variable domain in full (rest from reference TRBV7-9 and TRBJ1-1): DTGVSQNPRHKITKRGQNVTFRCDPISEHNRLYWYRQTLGQGPEFLTYFQNEAQLEKSRLLSDRFSAERPKGSFSTLEIQRTEQGDSAMYLCASSFDLTTEAFFGQGTRLTVV.

This sequence joins TRBV7-9 and TRBJ1-1; no definite D call. Germline V CDR1 and CDR2: SEHNR, FQNEAQ (reference sequence). This CDR3 is 11 amino acids long. The germline V and J ends were trimmed by 0 bases and 10 bases, with 6 bases remaining between them. The CDR3 loop is CASSLAGGAFF. The CDR3 DNA reads as TGTGCCAGCAGCTTAGCCGGAGGAGCTTTCTTT.

This clonotype has more than one count but fewer than ten. The V call is TRBV19, the J call TRBJ2-7; weak D call: TRBD1 (6 bases). The V gene's germline CDR1 is LNHDA and CDR2 SQIVND (reference sequence). CDR3 length: 13 amino acids. The germline V and J ends were trimmed by 5 bases and 0 bases, with 8 bases remaining between them. The CDR3 loop is CASSSDSSYEQYF. The CDR3 nucleotides read TGTGCCAGTAGTTCGGACAGCTCCTACGAGCAGTACTTC.

The chain joins TRBV10-3 to TRBJ2-2, with a weak D call TRBD2 (5 bases). Germline values: CDR1 ENHRY, CDR2 SYGVKD. This CDR3 region has 13 residues. Trimming took off 5 bases at V and 6 bases at J, with 10 bases between the two ends. The CDR3 here is CAISTREAGELFF. In DNA, the CDR3 is TGTGCCATCAGTACTAGGGAAGCCGGGGAGCTGTTTTTT.

The chain joins TRBV10-3 to TRBJ1-1, with D possibly matching TRBD1 (5 bases). Germline loops: CDR1 ENHRY, CDR2 SYGVKD. V shed 10 bases and J shed 4 bases, with 16 bases lying between them. This CDR3 contains 13 residues. CDR3 nucleotides: TGTGCCAATTCGGGGGACCGAGCCACTGAAGCTTTCTTT. Protein sequence: CANSGDRATEAFF.